This paragraph covers one T cell receptor (beta chain) sequence. Some clones are missing from TCRdb's copy, which holds only in-frame ones; the method was immunoSEQ multiplex PCR. Of 220,000 or so clones in the sample, around 89% were seen once. Recruitment covered about two dozen US areas and drew participants whose ages spanned about 18 to 95 years. This entry belongs to a study of blood T cell repertoires in COVID-19. The sequence was collected from a woman younger than 30 in a cohort exposed to, infected with or recovered from COVID-19 (not recorded which). The sample comprised PBMCs or T cells enriched from blood (not recorded which).

The CDR3 here is CAILGGQLRGGYTF. Written as DNA, the CDR3 is TGTGCCATCCTAGGGGGCCAGCTGAGGGGTGGCTACACCTTC. The rearrangement joins TRBV7-9 to TRBJ1-2, with 7 bases that match TRBD1. Germline CDR1 and CDR2: SEHNR and FQNEAQ (reference sequence). V trimming: 10 bases; J trimming: 7 bases; junction bases outside the gene matches: 15. The CDR3 runs to 14 residues. The variable domain in full, completed from reference TRBV7-9 and TRBJ1-2, reads DTGVSQNPRHKITKRGQNVTFRCDPISEHNRLYWYRQTLGQGPEFLTYFQNEAQLEKSRLLSDRFSAERPKGSFSTLEIQRTEQGDSAMYLCAILGGQLRGGYTFGSGTRLTVV.